Detailed here is one TCR beta chain. The antigen it binds to is not known. Base-call qualities are not available, and no considerably larger clone is one nucleotide away. Participants in the prospective study were enrolled through a virtual design, were aged roughly 18 to 100 years, and lived in approximately 25 United States geographic areas. To assign participants to cohorts, the prospective study relied on clinical history that participants themselves reported in a screening survey and a study questionnaire. Recovered participants in ImmuneRACE Cohort 3 were defined as having two consecutive negative NP/OP PCR tests, clearance from a healthcare professional, or resolution of symptoms. In the prospective study, whole blood, serum and a nasopharyngeal or oropharyngeal swab were collected from each participant by mobile phlebotomists. Over a roughly two-month period, participants in the prospective study had the option of providing additional blood draws and questionnaires. Before DNA extraction, blood samples from the prospective study were shipped at room temperature or frozen.

This record belongs to a study of blood T cell repertoires in COVID-19 (dated by TCRdb to 2020 to 2022). A note on the overall study: The collaborator samples originated in the United States, Italy and Spain and spanned the acute and convalescent phases of COVID-19. Where available, HLA class I and class II types were taken from metadata supplied by the sample provider and were not determined by assay-based typing. Subjects who had been exposed to COVID-19, were actively infected with it, or had recovered from it provided the deeply sampled blood TCRbeta repertoires that made up the dataset. Samples were obtained from the ongoing ImmuneRACE study (first 160 participants) and from 950 to 1,500 subjects provided by 6 global collaborators. The repertoires were made available in a free public database intended to serve as a resource for research on the immune response to SARS-CoV-2. Sample metadata almost always included a de-identified subject ID, COVID-19 status, age in years and sex. The material from the prospective study consisted of cDNA or gDNA derived from T cells, B-cell-depleted T cells, or PBMCs.

TCRbeta CDR3 regions were amplified from genomic DNA by means of the immunoSEQ Assay, a bias-controlled multiplex PCR. From the authors' description of their analysis: Within the assay, amplification of reference gene primers was used to estimate how many nucleated cells each sample contained. To quantify the absolute abundance of each unique TCRbeta CDR3 rearrangement, sequence reads were collapsed and filtered. Productive Simpson clonality was computed per sample as the square root of Simpson's diversity index over productive rearrangements. TCRdb took this table from immuneACCESS and kept in-frame rearrangements with V and J called. Such tables lack part of the clones; where checked against another copy, unresolved V genes explain under half of the gap, and the rest is unexplained. That table gives V, J and clone size, and the DNA gave D and trimming. This sample comprises roughly 230,000 clones, over 75% of them detected only once. About 3.3% of the sample lies in the top ten.

The paper as a whole reports these results and caveats: The amount of clinical and demographic metadata varied by source and participant and was provided uncurated.

CDR1 and CDR2 (SGHDT, YYEEEE) derive from the germline V gene. Unmatched junction bases come to 3, with V trimmed by 0 bases and J by 3 bases. CDR3 length: 14 amino acids, cysteine to phenylalanine. The entry retains the CDR3 DNA only, 42 bases that are in frame from base 1. The sequence came from a woman aged 60 to 75 who had recovered from COVID-19. The sequenced material came from PBMCs or T cells enriched from blood (not recorded which). This chain joins TRBV5-6 to TRBJ2-7; the central 7 bases match TRBD1. The DNA is as follows: TGTGCCAGCAGCTTGGCGGGACAGAGCTACGAGCAGTACTTC. Its protein reads: CASSLAGQSYEQYF.